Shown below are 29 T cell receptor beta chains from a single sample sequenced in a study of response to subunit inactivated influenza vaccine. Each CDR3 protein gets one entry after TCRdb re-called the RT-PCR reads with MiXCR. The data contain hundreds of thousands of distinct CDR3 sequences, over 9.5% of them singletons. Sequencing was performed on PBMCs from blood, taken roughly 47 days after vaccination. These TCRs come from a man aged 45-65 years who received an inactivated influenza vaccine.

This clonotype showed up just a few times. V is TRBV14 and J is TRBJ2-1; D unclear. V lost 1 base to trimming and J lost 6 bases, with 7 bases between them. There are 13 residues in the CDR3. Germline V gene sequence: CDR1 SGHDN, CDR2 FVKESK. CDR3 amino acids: CASSQALINEQFF. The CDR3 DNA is TGTGCCAGCAGCCAAGCTTTAATCAATGAGCAGTTCTTC. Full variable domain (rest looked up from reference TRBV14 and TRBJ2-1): EAGVTQFPSHSVIEKGQTVTLRCDPISGHDNLYWYRRVMGKEIKFLLHFVKESKQDESGMPNNRFLAERTGGTYSTLKVQPAELEDSGVYFCASSQALINEQFFGPGTRLTVL.

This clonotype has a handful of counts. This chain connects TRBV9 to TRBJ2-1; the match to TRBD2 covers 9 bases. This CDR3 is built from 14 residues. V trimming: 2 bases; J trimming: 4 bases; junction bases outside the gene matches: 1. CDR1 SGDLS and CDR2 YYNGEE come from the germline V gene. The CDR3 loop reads CASSVTSGYNEQFF. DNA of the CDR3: TGTGCCAGCAGCGTGACTAGCGGTTACAATGAGCAGTTCTTC.

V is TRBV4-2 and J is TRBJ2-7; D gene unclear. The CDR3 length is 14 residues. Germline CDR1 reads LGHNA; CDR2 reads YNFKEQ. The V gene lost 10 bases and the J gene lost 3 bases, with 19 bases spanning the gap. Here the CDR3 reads CAMGPLLLCYEQYF. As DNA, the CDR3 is TGTGCCATGGGCCCCCTGCTACTCTGCTACGAGCAGTACTTC.

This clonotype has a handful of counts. The chain's CDR3 is CATSDPTPLEGPTDTQYF. In nucleotides, the CDR3 is TGTGCCACCAGTGACCCGACGCCTCTTGAGGGACCCACAGATACGCAGTATTTT. This chain joins TRBV24-1 and TRBJ2-3; D is tentatively TRBD1 or TRBD2 (5 bases each). The CDR3 is 18 amino acids. Germline V gene sequence: CDR1 KGHDR, CDR2 SFDVKD. V lost 4 bases to trimming and J lost 2 bases, with 21 bases between them.

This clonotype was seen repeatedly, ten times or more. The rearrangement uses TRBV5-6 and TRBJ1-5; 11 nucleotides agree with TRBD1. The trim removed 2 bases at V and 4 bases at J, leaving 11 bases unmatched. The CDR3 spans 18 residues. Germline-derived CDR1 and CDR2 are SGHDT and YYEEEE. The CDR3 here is CASSFGTGGPLVNQPQHF. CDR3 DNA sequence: TGTGCCAGCAGCTTTGGGACAGGGGGACCCCTTGTTAATCAGCCCCAGCATTTT.

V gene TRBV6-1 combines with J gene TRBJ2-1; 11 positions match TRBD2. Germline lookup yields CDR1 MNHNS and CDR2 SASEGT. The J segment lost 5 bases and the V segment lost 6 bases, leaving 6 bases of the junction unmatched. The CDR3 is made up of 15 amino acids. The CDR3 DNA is TGTGCCAGCAGACTAGCGGGGGTGGGGCACAATGAGCAGTTCTTC. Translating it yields CASRLAGVGHNEQFF.

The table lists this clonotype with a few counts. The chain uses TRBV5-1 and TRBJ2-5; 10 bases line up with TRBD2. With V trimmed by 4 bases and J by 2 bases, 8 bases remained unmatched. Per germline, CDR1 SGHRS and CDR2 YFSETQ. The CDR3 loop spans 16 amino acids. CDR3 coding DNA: TGCGCCAGCAGCACCGTAGCGGGGGGACTTCAAGAGACCCAGTACTTC. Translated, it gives CASSTVAGGLQETQYF.

The CDR3 sequence is CASSSPGQPTGELFF. The CDR3 nucleotides read TGTGCCAGCAGCAGTCCGGGACAACCTACCGGGGAGCTGTTTTTT. The V call is TRBV6-1, the J call TRBJ2-2, with a weak D call TRBD1 (6 bases). CDR1 and CDR2 from the germline V gene are MNHNS and SASEGT. The CDR3 contains 15 residues. V dropped 6 bases and J dropped 5 bases, with 16 bases sitting between them.

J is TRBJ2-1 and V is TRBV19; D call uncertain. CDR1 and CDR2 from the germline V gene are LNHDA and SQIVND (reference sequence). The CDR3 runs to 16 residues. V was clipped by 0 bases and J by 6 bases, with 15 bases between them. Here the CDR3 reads CASSIDGSSQANEQFF. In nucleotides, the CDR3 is TGTGCCAGTAGTATAGACGGCAGCTCCCAGGCCAATGAGCAGTTCTTC.

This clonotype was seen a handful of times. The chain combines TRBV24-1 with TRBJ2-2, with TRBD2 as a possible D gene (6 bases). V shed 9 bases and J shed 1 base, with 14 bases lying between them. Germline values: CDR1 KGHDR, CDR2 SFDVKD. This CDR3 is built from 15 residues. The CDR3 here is CATRDRGLNTGELFF. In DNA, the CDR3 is TGTGCCACCCGGGACCGGGGGTTGAACACCGGGGAGCTGTTTTTT.

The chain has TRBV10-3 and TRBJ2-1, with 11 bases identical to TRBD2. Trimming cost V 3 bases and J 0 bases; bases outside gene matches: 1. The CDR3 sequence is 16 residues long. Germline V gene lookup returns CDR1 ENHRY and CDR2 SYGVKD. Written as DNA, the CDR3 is TGTGCCATCAGTGAACTAGCGGGAGACTCCTACAATGAGCAGTTCTTC. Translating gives CAISELAGDSYNEQFF.

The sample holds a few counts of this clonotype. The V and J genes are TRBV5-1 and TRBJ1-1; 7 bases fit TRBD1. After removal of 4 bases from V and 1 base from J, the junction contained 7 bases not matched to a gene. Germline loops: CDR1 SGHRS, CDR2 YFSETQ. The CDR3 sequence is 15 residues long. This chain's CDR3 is CASSPLTGTNTEAFF. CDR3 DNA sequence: TGCGCCAGCAGCCCACTGACAGGGACGAACACTGAAGCTTTCTTT.

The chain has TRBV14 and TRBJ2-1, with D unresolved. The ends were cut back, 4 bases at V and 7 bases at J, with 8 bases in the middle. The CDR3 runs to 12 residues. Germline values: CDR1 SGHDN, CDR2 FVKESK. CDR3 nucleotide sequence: TGTGCCAGCAGCCGGCTGGGGAATGAGCAGTTCTTC. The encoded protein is CASSRLGNEQFF.

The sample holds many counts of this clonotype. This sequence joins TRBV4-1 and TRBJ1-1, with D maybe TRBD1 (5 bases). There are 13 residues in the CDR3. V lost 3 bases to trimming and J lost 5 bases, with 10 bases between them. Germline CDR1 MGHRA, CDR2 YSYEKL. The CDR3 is CASSHAGITEAFF. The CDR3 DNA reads TGCGCCAGCAGCCACGCAGGGATTACTGAAGCTTTCTTT.

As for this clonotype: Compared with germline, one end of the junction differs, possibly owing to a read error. The CDR3 region has the DNA TGCAATGCTAGAGATCCGAACAGGGGCCCCACCGGGGAGCTGTTTTTT. Its translation is CNARDPNRGPTGELFF. V is TRBV20-1 and J is TRBJ2-2, with 7 bases matching TRBD1. Germline V gene data show CDR1 as DFQATT and CDR2 as SNEGSKA (reference sequence). This CDR3 contains 16 residues.

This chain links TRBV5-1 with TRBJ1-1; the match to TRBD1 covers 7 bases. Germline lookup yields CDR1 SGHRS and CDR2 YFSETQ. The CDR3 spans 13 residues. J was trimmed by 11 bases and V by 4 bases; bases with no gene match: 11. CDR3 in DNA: TGCGCCAGCAGCCCTTCCCAGGGGGGATGGGCTTTCTTT. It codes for CASSPSQGGWAFF.

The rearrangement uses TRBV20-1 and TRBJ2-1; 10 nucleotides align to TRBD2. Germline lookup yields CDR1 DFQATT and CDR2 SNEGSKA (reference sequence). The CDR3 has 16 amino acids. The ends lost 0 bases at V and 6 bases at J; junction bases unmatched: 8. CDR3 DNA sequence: TGCAGTGCTAGAGATCTAAGGCTAGCGGGAGTCAATGAGCAGTTCTTC. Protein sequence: CSARDLRLAGVNEQFF.

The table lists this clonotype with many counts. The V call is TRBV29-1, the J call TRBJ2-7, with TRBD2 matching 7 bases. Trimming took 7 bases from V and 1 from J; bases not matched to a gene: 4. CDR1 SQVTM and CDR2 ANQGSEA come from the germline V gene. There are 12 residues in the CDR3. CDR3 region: CSGAGPSYEQYF. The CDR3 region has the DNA TGCAGCGGAGCGGGACCTTCCTACGAGCAGTACTTC.

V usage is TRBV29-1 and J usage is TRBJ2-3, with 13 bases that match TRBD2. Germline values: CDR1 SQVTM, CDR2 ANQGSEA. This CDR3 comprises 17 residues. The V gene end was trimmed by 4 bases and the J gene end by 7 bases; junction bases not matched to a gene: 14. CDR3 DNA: TGCAGCGTTGGACTAGCGGGGGGACCAAGTGCCCGATATACGCAGTATTTT. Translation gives CSVGLAGGPSARYTQYF.

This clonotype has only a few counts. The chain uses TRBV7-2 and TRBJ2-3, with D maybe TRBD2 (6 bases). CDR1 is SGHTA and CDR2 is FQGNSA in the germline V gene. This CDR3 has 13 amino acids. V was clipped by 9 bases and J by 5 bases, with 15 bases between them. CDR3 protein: CASSAGLGDTQYF. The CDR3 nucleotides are TGTGCCAGTTCGGCGGGGTTGGGAGATACGCAGTATTTT.

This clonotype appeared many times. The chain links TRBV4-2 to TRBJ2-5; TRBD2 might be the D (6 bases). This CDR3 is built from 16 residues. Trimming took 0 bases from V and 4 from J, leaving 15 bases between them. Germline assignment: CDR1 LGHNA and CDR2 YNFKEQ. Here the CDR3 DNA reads TGTGCCAGCAGCCAAGATTGGAGGGGAGGAGGAGAGACCCAGTACTTC. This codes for CASSQDWRGGGETQYF.

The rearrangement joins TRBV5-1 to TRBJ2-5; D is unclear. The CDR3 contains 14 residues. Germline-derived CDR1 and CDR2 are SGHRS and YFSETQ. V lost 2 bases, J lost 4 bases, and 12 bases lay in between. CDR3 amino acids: CASSFQDVGETQYF. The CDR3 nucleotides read TGCGCCAGCAGCTTCCAGGACGTAGGAGAGACCCAGTACTTC.

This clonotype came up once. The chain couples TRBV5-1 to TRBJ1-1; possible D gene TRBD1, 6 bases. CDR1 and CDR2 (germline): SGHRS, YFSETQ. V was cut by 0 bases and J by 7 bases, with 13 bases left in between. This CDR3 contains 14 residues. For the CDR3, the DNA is TGCGCCAGCAGCTTGGCCCCGACAGGCTTTGAAGCTTTCTTT. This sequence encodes CASSLAPTGFEAFF. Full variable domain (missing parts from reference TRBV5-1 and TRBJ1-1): KAGVTQTPRYLIKTRGQQVTLSCSPISGHRSVSWYQQTPGQGLQFLFEYFSETQRNKGNFPGRFSGRQFSNSRSEMNVSTLELGDSALYLCASSLAPTGFEAFFGQGTRLTVV.

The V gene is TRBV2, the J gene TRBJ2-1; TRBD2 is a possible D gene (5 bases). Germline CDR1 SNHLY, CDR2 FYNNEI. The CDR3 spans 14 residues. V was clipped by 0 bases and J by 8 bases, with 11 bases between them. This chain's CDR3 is CASSEAWAGDEQFF. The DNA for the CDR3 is TGTGCCAGCAGTGAAGCTTGGGCGGGTGATGAGCAGTTCTTC. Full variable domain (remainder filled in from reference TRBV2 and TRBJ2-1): EPEVTQTPSHQVTQMGQEVILRCVPISNHLYFYWYRQILGQKVEFLVSFYNNEISEKSEIFDDQFSVERPDGSNFTLKIRSTKLEDSAMYFCASSEAWAGDEQFFGPGTRLTVL.

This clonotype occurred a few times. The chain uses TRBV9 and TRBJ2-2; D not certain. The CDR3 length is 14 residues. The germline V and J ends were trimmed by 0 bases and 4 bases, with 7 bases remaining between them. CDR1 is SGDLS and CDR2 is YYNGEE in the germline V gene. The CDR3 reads CASSVGVRTGELFF. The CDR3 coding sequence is TGTGCCAGCAGCGTAGGGGTACGCACCGGGGAGCTGTTTTTT.

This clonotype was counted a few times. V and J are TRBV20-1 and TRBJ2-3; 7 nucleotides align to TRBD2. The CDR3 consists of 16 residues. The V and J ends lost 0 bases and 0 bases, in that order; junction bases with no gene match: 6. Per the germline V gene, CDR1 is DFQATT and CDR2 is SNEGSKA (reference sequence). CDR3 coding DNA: TGCAGTGCTAGAGATCTCCTAGCGGCTAGCACAGATACGCAGTATTTT. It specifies CSARDLLAASTDTQYF.

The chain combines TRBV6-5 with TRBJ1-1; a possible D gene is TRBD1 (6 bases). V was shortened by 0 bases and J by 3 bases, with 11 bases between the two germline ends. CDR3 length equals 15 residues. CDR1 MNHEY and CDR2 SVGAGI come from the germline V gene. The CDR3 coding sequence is TGTGCCAGCAGTTACTCGTCAGGGGCGTACACTGAAGCTTTCTTT. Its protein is CASSYSSGAYTEAFF.

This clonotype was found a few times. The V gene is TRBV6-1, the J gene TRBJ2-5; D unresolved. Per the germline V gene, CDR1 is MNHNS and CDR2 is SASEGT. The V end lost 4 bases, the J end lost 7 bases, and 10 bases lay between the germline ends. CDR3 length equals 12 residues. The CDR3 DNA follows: TGTGCCAGCAGTGTTCGTTTCGGGACCCAGTACTTC. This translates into CASSVRFGTQYF.

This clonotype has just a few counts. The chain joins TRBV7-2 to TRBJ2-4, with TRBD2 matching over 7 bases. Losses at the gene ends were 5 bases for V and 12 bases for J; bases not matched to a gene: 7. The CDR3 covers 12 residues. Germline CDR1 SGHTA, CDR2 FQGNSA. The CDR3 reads CASSLMGGSQYF. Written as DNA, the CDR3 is TGTGCCAGCAGCCTCATGGGGGGGTCTCAGTACTTC.